This TCR beta chain was sequenced during a study of blood T cell repertoires in COVID-19. CDR1 and CDR2 (germline): GTSNPN, SVGIG (reference sequence). V lost 7 bases to trimming and J lost 2 bases, with 12 bases between them. CDR3 length: 12 amino acids. Repertoires were generated with immunoSEQ multiplex PCR, while TCRdb's copy carries only in-frame clones and drops some. The sample lists roughly 360,000 clones; over 75% were seen once. This clonotype was sampled from a woman in her 30s with acute COVID-19. The rearrangement uses TRBV30 and TRBJ2-7; D possibly corresponds to TRBD1 (5 bases). Input material: PBMCs or T cells enriched from blood (not recorded which). The CDR3 nucleotides read TGTGCCTTTCGACAGAGAGCCTACGAGCAGTACTTC. Its protein product is CAFRQRAYEQYF.